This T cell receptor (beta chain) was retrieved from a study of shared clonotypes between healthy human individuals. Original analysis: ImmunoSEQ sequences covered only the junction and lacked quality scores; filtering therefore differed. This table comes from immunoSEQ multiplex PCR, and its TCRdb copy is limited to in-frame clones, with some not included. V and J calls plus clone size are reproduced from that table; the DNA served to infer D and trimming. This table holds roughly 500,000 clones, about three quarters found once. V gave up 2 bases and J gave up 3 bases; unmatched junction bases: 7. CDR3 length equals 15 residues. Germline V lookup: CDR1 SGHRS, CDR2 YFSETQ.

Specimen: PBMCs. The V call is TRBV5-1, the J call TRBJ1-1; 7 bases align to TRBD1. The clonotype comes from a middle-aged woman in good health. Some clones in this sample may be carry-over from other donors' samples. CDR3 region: CASSLIRQGYTEAFF. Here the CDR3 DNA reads TGCGCCAGCAGCTTAATAAGACAGGGTTACACTGAAGCTTTCTTT. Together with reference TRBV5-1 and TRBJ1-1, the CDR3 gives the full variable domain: KAGVTQTPRYLIKTRGQQVTLSCSPISGHRSVSWYQQTPGQGLQFLFEYFSETQRNKGNFPGRFSGRQFSNSRSEMNVSTLELGDSALYLCASSLIRQGYTEAFFGQGTRLTVV.